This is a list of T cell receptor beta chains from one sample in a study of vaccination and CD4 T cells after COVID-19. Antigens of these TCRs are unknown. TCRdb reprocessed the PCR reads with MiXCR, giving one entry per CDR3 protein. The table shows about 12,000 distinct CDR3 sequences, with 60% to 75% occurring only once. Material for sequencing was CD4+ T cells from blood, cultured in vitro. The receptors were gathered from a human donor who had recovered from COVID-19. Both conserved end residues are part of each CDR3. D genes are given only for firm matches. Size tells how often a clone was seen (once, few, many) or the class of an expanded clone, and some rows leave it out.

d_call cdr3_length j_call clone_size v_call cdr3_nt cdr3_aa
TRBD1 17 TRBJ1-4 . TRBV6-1 TGTGCCAGCAGTGAAGCGCTAGGGGGACAGGGAGGAGAAAAACTGTTTTTT CASSEALGGQGGEKLFF
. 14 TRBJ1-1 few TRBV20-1 TGCAGTGCTAGCTTAGGGGCACTGAACACTGAAGCTTTCTTT CSASLGALNTEAFF
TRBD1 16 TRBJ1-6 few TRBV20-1 TGCAGTGCTAGAGCTGCGTCAGGGGGAAATCATTCACCCCTCCACTTT CSARAASGGNHSPLHF
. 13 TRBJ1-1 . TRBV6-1 TGTGCCAGCAGAGTCAGGTTGAACACTGAAGCTTTCTTT CASRVRLNTEAFF
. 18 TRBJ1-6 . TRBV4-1 TGCGCCAGCAGCTTAGGACAGTTAACGAGCTCCTATAATTCACCCCTCCACTTT CASSLGQLTSSYNSPLHF
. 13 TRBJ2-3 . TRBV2 TGTGCCAGCAAAGAGGGGGGCACAGATACGCAGTATTTT CASKEGGTDTQYF
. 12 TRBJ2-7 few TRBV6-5 TGTGCCAGCAGTTACTCAGACTCGGAGCAGTACTTC CASSYSDSEQYF
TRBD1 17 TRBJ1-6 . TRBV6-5 TGTGCCAGCAGTTACCCAACCAGGGGGCCGTTTAATTCACCCCTCCACTTT CASSYPTRGPFNSPLHF
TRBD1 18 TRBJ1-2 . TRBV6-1 TGTGCAACAAAAGAACTCCAGGGGGCTGGCCGAGCTAACTATGGCTACACCTTC CATKELQGAGRANYGYTF
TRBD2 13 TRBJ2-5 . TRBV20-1 TGCAGTGCAACAGGCGAGCGGGGAGAGACCCAGTACTTC CSATGERGETQYF
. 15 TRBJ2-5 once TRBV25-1 TGTGCCAGCAGTGAATGGGCCAGGGTTGGGGAGACCCAGTACTTC CASSEWARVGETQYF
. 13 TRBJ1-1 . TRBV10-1 TGCGCCAGCAGTGAGGGCTGGAGCACTGAAGCTTTCTTT CASSEGWSTEAFF
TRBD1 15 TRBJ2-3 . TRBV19 TGTGCCAGTAGTACATGGGGCCAGGGGGCAGATACGCAGTATTTT CASSTWGQGADTQYF
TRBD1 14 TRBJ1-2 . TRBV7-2 TGTGCCAGCAGCTTAGAGCGACAGGGCTATGGCTACACCTTC CASSLERQGYGYTF
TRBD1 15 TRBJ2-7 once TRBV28 TGTGCCAGCAGTCCGGCTCCAGGGGGAACCTACGAGCAGTACTTC CASSPAPGGTYEQYF
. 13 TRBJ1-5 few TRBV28 TGTGCCAGCAGTTTATTAAGCGATGCCCCTCAGCATTTT CASSLLSDAPQHF
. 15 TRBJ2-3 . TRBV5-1 TGCGCCAGCAGCCGACAGGGGGGACTAGCAGATACGCAGTATTTT CASSRQGGLADTQYF
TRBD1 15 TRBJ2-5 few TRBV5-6 TGTGCCAGCAGCTGGACAGGGGGGGGCCAAGAGACCCAGTACTTC CASSWTGGGQETQYF